This T cell receptor beta chain was obtained from a study of blood T cell repertoires in COVID-19. Across the study: T cells, B-cell-depleted T cells, or PBMCs provided the cDNA or gDNA that served as material.

Profiling relied on immunoSEQ multiplex PCR, and the TCRdb table lists in-frame clones only, not all of them. The sample contains 60,000 or so clones, roughly 84% of which appear only once. Enrolled during active infection, Seattle patients were then followed longitudinally. V was shortened by 0 bases and J by 0 bases, with 13 bases between the two germline ends. This CDR3 spans 17 amino acids. Germline CDR1 reads KGHSH; CDR2 reads LQKENI. The sequencing input was peripheral blood. The clonotype comes from a young man with COVID-19, enrolled during active disease. The chain is built from TRBV18 and TRBJ2-3, with TRBD2 as a possible D gene (7 bases). The CDR3 loop reads CASSPPAGRGSTDTQYF. The CDR3 coding sequence is TGTGCCAGCTCACCACCGGCAGGGAGGGGGAGCACAGATACGCAGTATTTT.